Listed below are T cell receptor beta chains from one sample, sequenced in a study of blood T cell repertoires in COVID-19. Assay: immunoSEQ multiplex PCR; the TCRdb copy retains only in-frame clones and omits some. The sample consists of 330,000 or so clones, roughly 87% of them appearing once. Sequencing was performed on peripheral blood. These TCRs come from a man under 40 with COVID-19, enrolled during active disease. Each CDR3 is given with its conserved first and last residue. D genes are given only for firm matches. The size field is filled for only some rows; it gives once, few, many or a size class.

clone_size: .; v_call: TRBV6-5; d_call: TRBD2; cdr3_aa: CASRSTGTNYEQYF
clone_size: .; v_call: TRBV11-3; d_call: .; cdr3_aa: CASSAHVLVGARSGNTIYF
clone_size: once; v_call: TRBV3-1/TRBV3-2; d_call: .; cdr3_aa: CASSLGSGYTF
clone_size: .; v_call: TRBV27; d_call: TRBD1; cdr3_aa: CASNTSGQGELGNQPQHF
clone_size: .; v_call: TRBV6-5; d_call: .; cdr3_aa: CASSYFGRAGTDTQYF
clone_size: .; v_call: TRBV4-1; d_call: TRBD1; cdr3_aa: CASSQPPGQDTEAFF
clone_size: .; v_call: TRBV24-1; d_call: .; cdr3_aa: CATSDPRDTLYEQYF
clone_size: .; v_call: TRBV2; d_call: TRBD1; cdr3_aa: CASTQQGAPYEQYF
clone_size: .; v_call: TRBV24-1; d_call: TRBD1; cdr3_aa: CATSDFLPTGSTDTQYF
clone_size: .; v_call: TRBV28; d_call: TRBD2; cdr3_aa: CASSFFRAGDTGELFF
clone_size: .; v_call: TRBV7-8; d_call: TRBD2; cdr3_aa: CASSFDPNRREARTDTQYF
clone_size: .; v_call: TRBV5-1; d_call: TRBD1; cdr3_aa: CASSLYRGLEETQYF